The source of this TCR beta chain is a study of intratumoral heterogeneity in liver cancer. For context, the study as a whole: Across the full approximately 15-patient cohort, most patients were male and the median age was 63 years. To examine intratumor heterogeneity, the study integrated RNA-seq, DNA sequencing, TCR-seq and SNP array data obtained from multiple regions of hepatocellular carcinoma specimens. A total of roughly 70 multiregional samples from approximately 15 HCC patients, consisting of 50 to 55 tumoral and some 20 adjacent nontumoral regions, were included in the overall cohort.

What the research found in general, with its limitations: Limitations acknowledged by the authors included a relatively low number of patients and under-sampled representation of tumor-infiltrating lymphocytes.

The germline V and J ends show losses of 4 bases and 6 bases respectively, and no gene match explains 10 bases of the junction. The germline V gene gives CDR1 as SGHDT and CDR2 as YYEEEE. From its cysteine to its phenylalanine, the CDR3 spans 14 amino acids. Of all the DNA, just the CDR3 is kept, 42 bases in frame from base 1. The immunoSEQ assay was used to sequence TCR beta chain CDR3 regions from genomic DNA. Rearranged VDJ segments were amplified with primers annealing to V and J segments. The original pipeline was this. The ImmunoSeq Analyzer software was used to calculate clonality and richness metrics. Clones with differential abundance between regions were identified with Fisher's exact test combined with a beta-binomial method for additional stringency. Sourced from immuneACCESS, this table was stored by TCRdb with only in-frame sequences that have V and J called. A share of the clones is absent; for the studies checked, an unresolved V gene accounts for under half, and the remainder has no known explanation. D and trimming come from the DNA, and the V and J calls and clone size come from that table. The sample table records about 20,000 clones; around 78% of these occur just once. The ten largest clones add up to about 18% of the sample.

To note about this clone: Its target antigen remains unknown. Qualities for individual bases were not recorded, and no much larger clone is one base off.

Every patient had early-stage hepatocellular carcinoma and went to surgical resection without receiving any prior therapy. No macroscopic evidence of necrosis or hemorrhage was present in the sampled areas. TCR sequencing (ImmunoSeq) was performed on multiple regions from two patients. Each frozen resection tissue sample was taken at least 1 cm away from every other sample. The N label marked samples taken from nontumoral liver tissue adjacent to the tumor. Genomic DNA was extracted from bulk tissue using the DNeasy blood and tissue kit. Here the chain combines TRBV5-6 and TRBJ2-7, with 7 bases aligning to TRBD2. The source material was tumor-adjacent normal tissue, sampled before any cancer treatment. The TCR sequence derives from a woman aged 70-85 years with hepatocellular carcinoma. Read as DNA, the sequence is TGTGCCAGCAGCCCACCGGGACTACAATTCGAGCAGTACTTC. Translated, this gives CASSPPGLQFEQYF.